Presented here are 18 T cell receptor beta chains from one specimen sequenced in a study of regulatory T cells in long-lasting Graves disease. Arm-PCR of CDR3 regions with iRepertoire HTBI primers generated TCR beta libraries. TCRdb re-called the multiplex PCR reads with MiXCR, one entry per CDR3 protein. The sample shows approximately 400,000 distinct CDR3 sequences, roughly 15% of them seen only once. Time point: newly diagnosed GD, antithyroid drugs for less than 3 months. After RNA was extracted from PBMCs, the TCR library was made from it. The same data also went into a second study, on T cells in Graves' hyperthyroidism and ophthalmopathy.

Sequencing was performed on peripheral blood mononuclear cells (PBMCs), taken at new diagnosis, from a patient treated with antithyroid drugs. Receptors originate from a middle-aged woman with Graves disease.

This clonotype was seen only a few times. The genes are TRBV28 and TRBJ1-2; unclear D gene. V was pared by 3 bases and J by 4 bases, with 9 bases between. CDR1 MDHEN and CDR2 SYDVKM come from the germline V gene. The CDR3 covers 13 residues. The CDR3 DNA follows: TGTGCCAGCAGTTTTGATCATACCTATGGCTACACCTTC. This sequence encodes CASSFDHTYGYTF.

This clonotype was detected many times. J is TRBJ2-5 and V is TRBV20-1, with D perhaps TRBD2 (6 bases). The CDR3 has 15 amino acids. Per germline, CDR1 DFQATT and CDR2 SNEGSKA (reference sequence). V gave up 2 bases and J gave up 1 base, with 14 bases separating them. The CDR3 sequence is CSARNVREVQETQYF. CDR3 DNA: TGCAGTGCTAGAAACGTCAGGGAGGTCCAAGAGACCCAGTACTTC.

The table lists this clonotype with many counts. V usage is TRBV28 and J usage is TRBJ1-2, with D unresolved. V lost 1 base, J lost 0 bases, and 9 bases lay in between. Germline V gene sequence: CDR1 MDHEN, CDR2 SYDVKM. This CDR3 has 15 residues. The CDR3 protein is CASSLLAQANYGYTF. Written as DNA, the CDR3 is TGTGCCAGCAGTTTATTGGCCCAGGCTAACTATGGCTACACCTTC.

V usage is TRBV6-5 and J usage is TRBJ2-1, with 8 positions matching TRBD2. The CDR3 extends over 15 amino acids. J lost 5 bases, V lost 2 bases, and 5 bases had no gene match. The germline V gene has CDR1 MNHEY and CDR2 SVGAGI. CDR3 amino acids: CASSYMELADNEQFF. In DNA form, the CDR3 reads TGTGCCAGCAGTTACATGGAACTAGCGGACAATGAGCAGTTCTTC.

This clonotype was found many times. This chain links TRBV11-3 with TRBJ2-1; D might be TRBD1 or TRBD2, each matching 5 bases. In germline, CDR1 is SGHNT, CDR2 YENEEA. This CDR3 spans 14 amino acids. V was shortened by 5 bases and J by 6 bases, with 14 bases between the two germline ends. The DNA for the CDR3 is TGTGCCAGCAGCCCCGGGGACGCGTTCAATGAGCAGTTCTTC. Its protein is CASSPGDAFNEQFF. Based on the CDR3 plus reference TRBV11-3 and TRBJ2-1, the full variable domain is EAGVVQSPRYKIIEKKQPVAFWCNPISGHNTLYWYLQNLGQGPELLIRYENEEAVDDSQLPKDRFSAERLKGVDSTLKIQPAELGDSAVYLCASSPGDAFNEQFFGPGTRLTVL.

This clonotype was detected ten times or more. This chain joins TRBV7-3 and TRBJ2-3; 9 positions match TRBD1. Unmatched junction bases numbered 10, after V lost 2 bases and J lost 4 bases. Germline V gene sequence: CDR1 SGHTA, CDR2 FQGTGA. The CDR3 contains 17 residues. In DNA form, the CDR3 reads TGTGCCAGCAGCTTAGCCGGGACAGGGTATGGGGCAGATACGCAGTATTTT. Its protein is CASSLAGTGYGADTQYF.

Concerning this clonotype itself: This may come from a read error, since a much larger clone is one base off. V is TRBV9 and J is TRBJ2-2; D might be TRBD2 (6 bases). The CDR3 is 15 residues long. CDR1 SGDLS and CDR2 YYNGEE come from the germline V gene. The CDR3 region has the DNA TGTGCCAGCAGCGTAGCTACTAGCCACACCGGGGATCTGTTTTTT. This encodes CASSVATSHTGDLFF.

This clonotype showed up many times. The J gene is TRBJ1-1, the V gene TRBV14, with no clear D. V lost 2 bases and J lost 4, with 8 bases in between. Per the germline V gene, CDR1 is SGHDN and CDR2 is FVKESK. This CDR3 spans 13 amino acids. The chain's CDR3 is CASSQKYATEAFF. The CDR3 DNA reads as TGTGCCAGCAGCCAAAAGTACGCCACTGAAGCTTTCTTT.

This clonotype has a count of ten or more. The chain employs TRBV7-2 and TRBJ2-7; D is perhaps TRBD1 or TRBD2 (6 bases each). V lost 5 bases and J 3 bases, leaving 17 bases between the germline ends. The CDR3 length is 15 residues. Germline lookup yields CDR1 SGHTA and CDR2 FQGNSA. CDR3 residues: CASSPEEGGGYEQYF. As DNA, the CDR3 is TGTGCCAGCAGCCCGGAGGAGGGGGGAGGCTACGAGCAGTACTTC. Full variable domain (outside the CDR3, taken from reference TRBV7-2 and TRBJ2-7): GAGVSQSPSNKVTEKGKDVELRCDPISGHTALYWYRQSLGQGLEFLIYFQGNSAPDKSGLPSDRFSAERTGGSVSTLTIQRTQQEDSAVYLCASSPEEGGGYEQYFGPGTRLTVT.

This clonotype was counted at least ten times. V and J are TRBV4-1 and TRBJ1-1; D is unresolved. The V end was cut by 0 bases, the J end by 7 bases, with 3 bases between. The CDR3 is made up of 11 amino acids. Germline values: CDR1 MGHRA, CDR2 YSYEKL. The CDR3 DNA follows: TGCGCCAGCAGCCAAGATCTTGAAGCTTTCTTT. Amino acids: CASSQDLEAFF.

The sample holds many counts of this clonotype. Here the CDR3 reads CASSSSGAGLGTDTQYF. The CDR3, as DNA: TGTGCCAGCAGTTCTAGCGGAGCGGGGTTGGGCACAGATACGCAGTATTTT. The V call is TRBV28, the J call TRBJ2-3; TRBD2 aligns across 7 bases. With 4 bases clipped from V and 1 base from J, the junction kept 11 bases outside the gene matches. The CDR3 is made up of 17 amino acids. CDR1 is MDHEN and CDR2 is SYDVKM in the germline V gene. The full variable domain, its missing parts supplied by reference TRBV28 and TRBJ2-3, is DVKVTQSSRYLVKRTGEKVFLECVQDMDHENMFWYRQDPGLGLRLIYFSYDVKMKEKGDIPEGYSVSREKKERFSLILESASTNQTSMYLCASSSSGAGLGTDTQYFGPGTRLTVL.

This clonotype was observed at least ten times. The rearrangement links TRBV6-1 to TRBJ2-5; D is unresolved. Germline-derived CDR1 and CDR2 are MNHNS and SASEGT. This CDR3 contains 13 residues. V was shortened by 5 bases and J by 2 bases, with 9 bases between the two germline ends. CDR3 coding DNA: TGTGCCAGCAGTCCACCAGCACAAGAGACCCAGTACTTC. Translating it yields CASSPPAQETQYF.

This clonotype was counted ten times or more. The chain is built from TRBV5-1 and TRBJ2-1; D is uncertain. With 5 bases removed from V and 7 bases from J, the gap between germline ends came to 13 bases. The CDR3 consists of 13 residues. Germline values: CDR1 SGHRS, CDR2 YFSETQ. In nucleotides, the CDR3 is TGCGCCAGCAGTCAGCAAGGGCTGAATGAGCAGTTCTTC. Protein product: CASSQQGLNEQFF.

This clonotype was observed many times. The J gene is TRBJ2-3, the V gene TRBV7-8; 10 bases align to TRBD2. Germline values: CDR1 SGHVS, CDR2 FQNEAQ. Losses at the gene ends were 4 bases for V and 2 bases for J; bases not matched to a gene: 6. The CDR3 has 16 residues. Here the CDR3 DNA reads TGTGCCAGCAGCTCCACCGGACTAGCGGTCACAGATACGCAGTATTTT. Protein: CASSSTGLAVTDTQYF.

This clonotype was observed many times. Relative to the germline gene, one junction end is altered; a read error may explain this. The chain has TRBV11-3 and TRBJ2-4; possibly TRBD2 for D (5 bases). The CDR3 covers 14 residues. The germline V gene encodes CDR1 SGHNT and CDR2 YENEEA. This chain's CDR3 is CAGSYGLRKNIQYF. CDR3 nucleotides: TGTGCCGGCAGCTATGGACTCCGCAAAAACATTCAGTACTTC.

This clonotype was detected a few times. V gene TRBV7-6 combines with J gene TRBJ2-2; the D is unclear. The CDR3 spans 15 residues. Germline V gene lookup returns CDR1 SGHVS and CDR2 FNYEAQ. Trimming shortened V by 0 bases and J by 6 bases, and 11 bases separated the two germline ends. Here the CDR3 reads CASSLALVNAGELFF. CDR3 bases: TGTGCCAGCAGCTTAGCGTTAGTAAACGCCGGGGAGCTGTTTTTT.

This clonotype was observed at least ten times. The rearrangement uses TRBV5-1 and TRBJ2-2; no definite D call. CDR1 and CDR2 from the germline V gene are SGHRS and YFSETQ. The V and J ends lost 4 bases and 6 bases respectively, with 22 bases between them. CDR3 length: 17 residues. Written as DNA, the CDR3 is TGCGCCAGCAGCCCTCGGGCGGTCCAGGTAGTTCCCGGGGAGCTGTTTTTT. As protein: CASSPRAVQVVPGELFF.

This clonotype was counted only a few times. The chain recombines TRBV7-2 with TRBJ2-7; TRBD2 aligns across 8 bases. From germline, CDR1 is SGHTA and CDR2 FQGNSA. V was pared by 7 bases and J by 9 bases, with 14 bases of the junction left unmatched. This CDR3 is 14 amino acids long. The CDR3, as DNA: TGTGCCAGCACCTTGAGCGGGAGCTCATCCGGGCAGTACTTC. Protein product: CASTLSGSSSGQYF. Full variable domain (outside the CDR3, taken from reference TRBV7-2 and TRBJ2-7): GAGVSQSPSNKVTEKGKDVELRCDPISGHTALYWYRQSLGQGLEFLIYFQGNSAPDKSGLPSDRFSAERTGGSVSTLTIQRTQQEDSAVYLCASTLSGSSSGQYFGPGTRLTVT.